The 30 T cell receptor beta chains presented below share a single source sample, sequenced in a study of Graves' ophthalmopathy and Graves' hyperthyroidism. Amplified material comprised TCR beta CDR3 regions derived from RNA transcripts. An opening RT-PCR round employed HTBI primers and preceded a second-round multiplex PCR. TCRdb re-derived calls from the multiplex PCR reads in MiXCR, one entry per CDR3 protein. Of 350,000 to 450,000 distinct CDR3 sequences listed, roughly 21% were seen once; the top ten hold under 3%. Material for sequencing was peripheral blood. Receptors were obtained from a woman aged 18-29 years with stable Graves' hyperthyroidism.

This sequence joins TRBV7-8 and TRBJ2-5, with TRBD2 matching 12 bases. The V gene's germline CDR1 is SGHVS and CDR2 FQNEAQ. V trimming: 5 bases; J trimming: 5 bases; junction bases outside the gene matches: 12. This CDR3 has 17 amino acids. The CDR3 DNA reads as TGTGCCAGCAGCCTAGAGTCGCTAGCGGGAGGGCCTGAGACCCAGTACTTC. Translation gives CASSLESLAGGPETQYF. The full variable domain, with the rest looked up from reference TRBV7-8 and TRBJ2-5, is GAGVSQSPRYKVAKRGQDVALRCDPISGHVSLFWYQQALGQGPEFLTYFQNEAQLDKSGLPSDRFFAERPEGSVSTLKIQRTQQEDSAVYLCASSLESLAGGPETQYFGPGTRLLVL.

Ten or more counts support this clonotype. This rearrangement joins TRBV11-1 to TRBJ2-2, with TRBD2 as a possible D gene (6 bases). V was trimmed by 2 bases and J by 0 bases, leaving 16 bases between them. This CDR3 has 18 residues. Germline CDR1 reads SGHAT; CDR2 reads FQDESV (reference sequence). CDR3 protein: CASSLRGTRASNTGELFF. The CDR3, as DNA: TGTGCCAGCAGCTTAAGAGGGACTCGAGCCTCGAACACCGGGGAGCTGTTTTTT.

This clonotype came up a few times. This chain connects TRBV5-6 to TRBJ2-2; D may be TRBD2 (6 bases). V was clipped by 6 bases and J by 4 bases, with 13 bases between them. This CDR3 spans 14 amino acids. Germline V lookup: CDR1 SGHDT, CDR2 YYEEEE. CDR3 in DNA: TGTGCCAGCAACACGGGACTGTCCACCGGGGAGCTGTTTTTT. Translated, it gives CASNTGLSTGELFF.

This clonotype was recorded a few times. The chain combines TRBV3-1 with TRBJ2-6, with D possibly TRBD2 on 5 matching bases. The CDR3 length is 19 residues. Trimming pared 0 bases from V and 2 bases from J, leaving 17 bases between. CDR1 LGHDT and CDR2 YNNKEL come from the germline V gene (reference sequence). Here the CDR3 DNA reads TGTGCCAGCAGCCAAGATCTTGAGGGTGCAATTCCTGGGGCCAACGTCCTGACTTTC. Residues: CASSQDLEGAIPGANVLTF. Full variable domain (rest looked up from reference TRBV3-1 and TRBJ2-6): DTAVSQTPKYLVTQMGNDKSIKCEQNLGHDTMYWYKQDSKKFLKIMFSYNNKELIINETVPNRFSPKSPDKAHLNLHINSLELGDSAVYFCASSQDLEGAIPGANVLTFGAGSRLTVL.

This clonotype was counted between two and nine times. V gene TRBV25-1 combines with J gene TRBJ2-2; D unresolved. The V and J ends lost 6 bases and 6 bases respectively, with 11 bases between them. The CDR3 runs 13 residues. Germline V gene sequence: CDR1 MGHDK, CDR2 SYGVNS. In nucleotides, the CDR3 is TGTGCCAGCAGAAGCCCGGCCCCCGGGGAGCTGTTTTTT. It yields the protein CASRSPAPGELFF.

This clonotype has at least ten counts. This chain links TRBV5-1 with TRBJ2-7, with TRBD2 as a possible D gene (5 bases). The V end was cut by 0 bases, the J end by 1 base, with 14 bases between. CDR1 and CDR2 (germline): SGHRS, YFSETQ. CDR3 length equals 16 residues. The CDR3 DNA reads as TGCGCCAGCAGCTTGGCGTCCGGACTGGGGTCCTACGAGCAGTACTTC. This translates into CASSLASGLGSYEQYF.

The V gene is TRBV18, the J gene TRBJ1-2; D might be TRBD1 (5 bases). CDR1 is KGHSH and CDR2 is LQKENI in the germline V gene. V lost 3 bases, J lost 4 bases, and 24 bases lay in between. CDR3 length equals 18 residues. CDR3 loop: CASSPPPGRSSPIYGYTF. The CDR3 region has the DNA TGTGCCAGCTCACCGCCGCCGGGACGGAGTTCCCCAATCTATGGCTACACCTTC.

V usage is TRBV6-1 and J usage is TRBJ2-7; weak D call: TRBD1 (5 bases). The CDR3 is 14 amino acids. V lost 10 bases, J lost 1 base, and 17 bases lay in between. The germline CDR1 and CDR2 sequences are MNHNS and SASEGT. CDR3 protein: CATDSLQFSYEQYF. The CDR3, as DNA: TGTGCCACCGACAGTCTACAATTTTCCTACGAGCAGTACTTC.

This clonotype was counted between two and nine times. The CDR3, as DNA: TGTGCCACCCACTACTGGAATCGGACCCATGGCTACACCTTC. Amino acid sequence: CATHYWNRTHGYTF. J is TRBJ1-2 and V is TRBV24-1; D gene unclear. V lost 9 bases and J 6 bases, leaving 19 bases between the germline ends. The CDR3 runs 14 residues. Germline CDR1 reads KGHDR; CDR2 reads SFDVKD.

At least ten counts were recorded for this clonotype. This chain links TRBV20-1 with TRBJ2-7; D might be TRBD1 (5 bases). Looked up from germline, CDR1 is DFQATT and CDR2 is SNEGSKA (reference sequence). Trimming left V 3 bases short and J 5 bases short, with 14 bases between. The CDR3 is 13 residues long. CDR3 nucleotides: TGCAGTGCTAGGCAGCAGGGTTTCCACGAGCAGTACTTC. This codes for CSARQQGFHEQYF.

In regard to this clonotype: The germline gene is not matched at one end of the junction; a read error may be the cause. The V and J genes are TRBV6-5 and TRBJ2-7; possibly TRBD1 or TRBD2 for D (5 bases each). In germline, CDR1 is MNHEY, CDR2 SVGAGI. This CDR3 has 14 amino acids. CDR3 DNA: TGTGTCAGCAGTTTCTCCGGGACCGGGGACGAGCAGTACTTC. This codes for CVSSFSGTGDEQYF.

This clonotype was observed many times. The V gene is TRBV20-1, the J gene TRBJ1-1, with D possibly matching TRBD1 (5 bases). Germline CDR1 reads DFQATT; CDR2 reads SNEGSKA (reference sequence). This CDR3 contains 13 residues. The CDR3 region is CIPNKGRRNEAFF. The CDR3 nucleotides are TGCATCCCAAATAAGGGGCGGCGAAATGAAGCTTTCTTT.

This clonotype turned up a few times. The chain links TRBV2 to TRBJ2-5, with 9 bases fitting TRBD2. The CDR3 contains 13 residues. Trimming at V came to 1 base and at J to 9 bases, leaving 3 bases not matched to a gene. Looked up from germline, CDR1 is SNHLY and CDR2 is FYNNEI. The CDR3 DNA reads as TGTGCCAGCAGTGAAGGCGGGAGGGCCCCCCAGTACTTC. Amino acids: CASSEGGRAPQYF.

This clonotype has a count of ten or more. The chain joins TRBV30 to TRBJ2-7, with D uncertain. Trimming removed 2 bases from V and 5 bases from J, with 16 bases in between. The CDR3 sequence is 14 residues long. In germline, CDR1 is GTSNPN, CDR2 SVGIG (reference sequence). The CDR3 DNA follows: TGTGCCTGGAGTATCAAACGGGTCTTTAACGAGCAGTACTTC. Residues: CAWSIKRVFNEQYF.

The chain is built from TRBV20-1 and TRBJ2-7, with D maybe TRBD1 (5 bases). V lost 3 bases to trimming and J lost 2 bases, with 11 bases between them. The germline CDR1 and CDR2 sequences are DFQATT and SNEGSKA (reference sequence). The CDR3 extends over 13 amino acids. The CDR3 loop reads CSASHRMPYEQYF. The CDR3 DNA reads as TGCAGTGCTAGTCACAGGATGCCCTACGAGCAGTACTTC.

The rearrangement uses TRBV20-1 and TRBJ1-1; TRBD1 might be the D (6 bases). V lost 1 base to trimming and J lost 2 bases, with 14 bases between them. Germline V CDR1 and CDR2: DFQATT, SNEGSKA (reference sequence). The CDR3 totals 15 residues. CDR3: CSARALTGINTEAFF. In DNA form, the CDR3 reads TGCAGTGCTAGAGCGTTGACAGGAATAAACACTGAAGCTTTCTTT.

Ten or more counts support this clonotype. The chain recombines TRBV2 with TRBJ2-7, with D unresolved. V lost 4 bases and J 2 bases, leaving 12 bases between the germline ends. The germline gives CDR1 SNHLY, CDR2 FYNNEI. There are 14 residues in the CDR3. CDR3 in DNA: TGTGCCAGCAGTGTCGAGTACCCACCCTACGAGCAGTACTTC. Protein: CASSVEYPPYEQYF.

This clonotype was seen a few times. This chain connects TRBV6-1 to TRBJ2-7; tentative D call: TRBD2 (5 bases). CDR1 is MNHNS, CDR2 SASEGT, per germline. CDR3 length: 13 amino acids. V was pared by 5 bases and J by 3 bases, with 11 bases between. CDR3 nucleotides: TGTGCCAGCAGTCTTAGCGAAAGCTACGAGCAGTACTTC. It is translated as CASSLSESYEQYF.

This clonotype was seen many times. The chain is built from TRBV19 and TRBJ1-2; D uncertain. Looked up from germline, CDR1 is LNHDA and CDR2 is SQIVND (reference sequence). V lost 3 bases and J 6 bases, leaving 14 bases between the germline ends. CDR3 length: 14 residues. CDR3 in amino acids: CASSIDLGGHGYTF. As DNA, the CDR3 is TGTGCCAGTAGTATCGACCTCGGAGGGCATGGCTACACCTTC.

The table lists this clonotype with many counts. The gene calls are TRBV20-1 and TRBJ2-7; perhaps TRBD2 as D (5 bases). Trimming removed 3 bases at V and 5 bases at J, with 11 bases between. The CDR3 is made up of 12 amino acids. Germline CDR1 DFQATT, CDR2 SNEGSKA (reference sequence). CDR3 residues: CSASGIGDEQYF. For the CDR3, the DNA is TGCAGTGCTAGCGGGATCGGGGACGAGCAGTACTTC.

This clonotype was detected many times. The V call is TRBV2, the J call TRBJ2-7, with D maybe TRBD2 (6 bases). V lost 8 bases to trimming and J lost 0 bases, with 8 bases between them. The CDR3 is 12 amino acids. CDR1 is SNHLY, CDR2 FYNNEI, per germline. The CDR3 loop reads CASGGNSYEQYF. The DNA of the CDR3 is TGTGCCAGCGGGGGGAACTCCTACGAGCAGTACTTC.

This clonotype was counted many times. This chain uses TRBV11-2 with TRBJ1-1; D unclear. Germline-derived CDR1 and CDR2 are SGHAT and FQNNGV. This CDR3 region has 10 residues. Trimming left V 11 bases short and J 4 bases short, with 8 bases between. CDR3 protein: CASVGTEAFF. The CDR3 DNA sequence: TGTGCCTCGGTGGGCACTGAAGCTTTCTTT.

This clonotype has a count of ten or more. This chain's CDR3 is CASSYGTGGPYEQYF. The CDR3 bases are TGTGCCAGCAGCTACGGGACAGGGGGTCCCTACGAGCAGTACTTC. The V and J genes are TRBV6-2 or TRBV6-3 and TRBJ2-7, with 11 positions matching TRBD1. The junction had 6 bases not matched to a gene; V was cut back by 6 bases and J by 2 bases. Per germline, CDR1 MNHEY and CDR2 SVGEGT. The CDR3 is 15 amino acids.

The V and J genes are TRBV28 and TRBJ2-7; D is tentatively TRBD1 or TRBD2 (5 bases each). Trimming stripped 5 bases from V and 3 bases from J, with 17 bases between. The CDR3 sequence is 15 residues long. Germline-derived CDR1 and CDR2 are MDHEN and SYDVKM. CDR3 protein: CASSVGTIGLYEQYF. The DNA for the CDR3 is TGTGCCAGCAGTGTCGGGACGATTGGCCTCTACGAGCAGTACTTC.

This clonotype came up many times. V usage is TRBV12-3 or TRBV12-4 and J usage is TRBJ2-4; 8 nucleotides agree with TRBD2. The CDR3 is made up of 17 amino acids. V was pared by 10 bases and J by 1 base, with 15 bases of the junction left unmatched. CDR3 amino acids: CATSPGGGRIAKNIQYF. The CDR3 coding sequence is TGTGCCACCTCTCCGGGTGGCGGGAGGATTGCCAAAAACATTCAGTACTTC.

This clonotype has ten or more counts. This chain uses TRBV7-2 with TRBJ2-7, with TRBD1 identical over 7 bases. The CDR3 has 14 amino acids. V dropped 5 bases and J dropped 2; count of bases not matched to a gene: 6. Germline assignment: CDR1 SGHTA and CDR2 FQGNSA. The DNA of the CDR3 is TGTGCCAGCAGCGCAGAAACAGGGGCCTACGAGCAGTACTTC. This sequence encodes CASSAETGAYEQYF.

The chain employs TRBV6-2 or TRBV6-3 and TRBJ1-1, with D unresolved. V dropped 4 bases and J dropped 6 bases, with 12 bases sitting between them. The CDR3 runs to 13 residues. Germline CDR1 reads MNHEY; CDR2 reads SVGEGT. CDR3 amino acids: CASSSLLVAEAFF. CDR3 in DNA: TGTGCCAGCAGTTCCCTCCTTGTTGCTGAAGCTTTCTTT.

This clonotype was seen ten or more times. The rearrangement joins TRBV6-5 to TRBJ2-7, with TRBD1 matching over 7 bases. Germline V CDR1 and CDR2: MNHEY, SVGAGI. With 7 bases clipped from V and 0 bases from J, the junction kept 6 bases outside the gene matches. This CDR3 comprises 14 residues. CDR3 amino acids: CASNSGGSSYEQYF. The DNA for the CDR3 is TGTGCCAGCAATTCAGGGGGAAGCTCCTACGAGCAGTACTTC.

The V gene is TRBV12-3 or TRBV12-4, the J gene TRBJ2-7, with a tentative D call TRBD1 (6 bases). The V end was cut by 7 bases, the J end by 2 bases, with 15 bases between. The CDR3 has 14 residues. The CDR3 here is CASTDAGTPYEQYF. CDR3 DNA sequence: TGTGCCAGCACTGACGCCGGGACACCCTACGAGCAGTACTTC.

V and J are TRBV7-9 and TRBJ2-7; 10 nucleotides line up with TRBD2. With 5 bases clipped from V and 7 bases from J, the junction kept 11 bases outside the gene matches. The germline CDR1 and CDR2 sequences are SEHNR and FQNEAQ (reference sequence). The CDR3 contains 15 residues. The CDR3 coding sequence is TGTGCCAGCAGCCGACCAGCGGGAGGGCCGGGGGAGCAGTACTTC. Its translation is CASSRPAGGPGEQYF.